The 25 T cell receptor beta chains in this list originate from one sample, sequenced in a study of blood T cell repertoires in COVID-19. The method was immunoSEQ multiplex PCR; TCRdb's version includes in-frame clones alone and lacks a portion of them. The table includes 250,000 to 300,000 clones, 85% to 90% detected once. Specimen: peripheral blood. The source is a man younger than 35 with active or convalescent COVID-19.

This chain uses TRBV5-1 with TRBJ1-1; D is perhaps TRBD1 (6 bases). This CDR3 has 14 amino acids. Germline CDR1 is SGHRS and CDR2 is YFSETQ. Trimming took off 1 base at V and 1 base at J, with 8 bases between the two ends. This CDR3 is CASSLNRENTEAFF. The CDR3 nucleotides read TGCGCCAGCAGCTTGAACAGGGAGAACACTGAAGCTTTCTTT.

This chain connects TRBV5-6 to TRBJ1-4; D perhaps matches TRBD1 (5 bases). There are 14 residues in the CDR3. CDR1 and CDR2 (germline): SGHDT, YYEEEE. V lost 4 bases to trimming and J lost 2 bases, with 9 bases between them. For the CDR3, the DNA is TGTGCCAGCAGCGCGGGACCGACTAATGAAAAACTGTTTTTT. Protein product: CASSAGPTNEKLFF. Together with reference TRBV5-6 and TRBJ1-4, the CDR3 gives the full variable domain: DAGVTQSPTHLIKTRGQQVTLRCSPKSGHDTVSWYQQALGQGPQFIFQYYEEEERQRGNFPDRFSGHQFPNYSSELNVNALLLGDSALYLCASSAGPTNEKLFFGSGTQLSVL.

CDR3 region: CALRGGAGNTIYF. DNA of the CDR3: TGTGCCCTCCGGGGGGGAGCTGGAAACACCATATATTTT. The rearrangement uses TRBV30 and TRBJ1-3; a weak D match, TRBD1 (5 bases). Per germline, CDR1 GTSNPN and CDR2 SVGIG (reference sequence). V was trimmed by 8 bases and J by 2 bases, leaving 13 bases between them. The CDR3 is made up of 13 amino acids.

This rearrangement joins TRBV27 to TRBJ2-2; no definite D call. The CDR3 sequence is 13 residues long. V was clipped by 2 bases and J by 4 bases, with 5 bases between them. CDR1 MNHEY and CDR2 SMNVEV come from the germline V gene (reference sequence). The CDR3 DNA sequence: TGTGCCAGCAGTTTAGCGGTCACCGGGGAGCTGTTTTTT. This encodes CASSLAVTGELFF.

This clone was seen more than once but under ten times. The chain joins TRBV4-1 to TRBJ1-3; 7 bases agree with TRBD1. With 5 bases clipped from V and 0 bases from J, the junction kept 7 bases outside the gene matches. This CDR3 spans 16 amino acids. Germline CDR1 MGHRA, CDR2 YSYEKL. In nucleotides, the CDR3 is TGCGCCAGCAGCGGACCAGGGGGTGACTCTGGAAACACCATATATTTT. It specifies CASSGPGGDSGNTIYF.

The J gene is TRBJ1-4, the V gene TRBV27; the match to TRBD1 covers 7 bases. The CDR3 runs 15 residues. Germline CDR1 and CDR2: MNHEY and SMNVEV (reference sequence). After removal of 4 bases from V and 7 bases from J, the junction contained 9 bases not matched to a gene. CDR3 DNA sequence: TGTGCCAGCAGTTCGGGCGGGACAGTGCTTGAAAAACTGTTTTTT. Its protein product is CASSSGGTVLEKLFF.

The chain employs TRBV5-4 and TRBJ2-5, with D unresolved. V was shortened by 1 base and J by 5 bases, with 6 bases between the two germline ends. This CDR3 is 12 amino acids long. CDR1 and CDR2 from the germline V gene are SGHNT and YYREEE (reference sequence). Here the CDR3 DNA reads TGTGCCAGCAGCTTGTACTTGGAGACCCAGTACTTC. It encodes CASSLYLETQYF.

This chain joins TRBV4-2 and TRBJ2-1, with 14 bases that match TRBD2. Germline CDR1 LGHNA, CDR2 YNFKEQ. CDR3 length: 22 residues. The junction had 21 bases not matched to a gene; V was cut back by 4 bases and J by 4 bases. CDR3 coding DNA: TGTGCCAGCAGCCCGAAGGGGCAATCGGGACTAGCGGGAGAGGGGGGATACAATGAGCAGTTCTTC. As protein: CASSPKGQSGLAGEGGYNEQFF.

This rearrangement joins TRBV5-4 to TRBJ2-1, with D tentatively TRBD2 (5 bases). Between the trimmed V and J ends, which lost 4 bases and 8 bases, there was a span of 13 bases. From germline, CDR1 is SGHNT and CDR2 YYREEE (reference sequence). The CDR3 consists of 13 residues. Here the CDR3 reads CASSLGVRDEQFF. In DNA form, the CDR3 reads TGTGCCAGCAGCCTCGGGGTTCGCGATGAGCAGTTCTTC.

The chain has TRBV2 and TRBJ2-7; 7 positions agree with TRBD2. V lost 4 bases, J lost 4 bases, and 10 bases stayed unmatched. The CDR3 covers 15 residues. The germline V gene encodes CDR1 SNHLY and CDR2 FYNNEI. The CDR3 nucleotides read TGTGCCAGCAGTGGTCGGACTAGAGGGGTGTACGAGCAGTACTTC. Amino acid sequence: CASSGRTRGVYEQYF.

The chain joins TRBV28 to TRBJ2-3; no clear D gene. The CDR3 spans 13 residues. V was cut by 10 bases and J by 1 base, with 12 bases left in between. Per the germline V gene, CDR1 is MDHEN and CDR2 is SYDVKM. CDR3: CATGPGRTDTQYF. The CDR3 coding sequence is TGTGCCACCGGCCCGGGTCGCACAGATACGCAGTATTTT.

CDR3 DNA: TGTGCCAGCAGTTATACGCCGGGACAGAGTAATGAAAAACTGTTTTTT. As protein: CASSYTPGQSNEKLFF. The genes are TRBV28 and TRBJ1-4, with 7 bases fitting TRBD1. The CDR3 is 16 amino acids. In germline, CDR1 is MDHEN, CDR2 SYDVKM. After removal of 4 bases from V and 4 bases from J, the junction contained 9 bases not matched to a gene.

The chain combines TRBV5-1 with TRBJ1-2; D is unclear. V was pared by 1 base and J by 2 bases, with 6 bases between. The CDR3 extends over 13 amino acids. Looked up from germline, CDR1 is SGHRS and CDR2 is YFSETQ. For the CDR3, the DNA is TGCGCCAGCAGCTTGAGCAGGAACTATGGCTACACCTTC. It specifies CASSLSRNYGYTF.

This clone has more than one count but fewer than ten. V gene TRBV2 combines with J gene TRBJ2-7; D is ambiguous. Trimming took 6 bases from V and 4 from J, leaving 7 bases between them. CDR3 length: 11 residues. Per germline, CDR1 SNHLY and CDR2 FYNNEI. Here the CDR3 reads CASRVQYEQYF. The CDR3 DNA is TGTGCCAGCAGGGTACAGTACGAGCAGTACTTC.

This sequence joins TRBV12-3 or TRBV12-4 and TRBJ1-4; D is undetermined. The germline V and J ends were trimmed by 3 bases and 5 bases, with 7 bases remaining between them. CDR3 length: 13 amino acids. The CDR3 is CASSFRGNEKLFF. The CDR3 nucleotides are TGTGCCAGCAGTTTTCGAGGGAATGAAAAACTGTTTTTT.

This clone was picked up many times. The chain combines TRBV5-4 with TRBJ2-2, with a possible D match to TRBD1 (6 bases). V was shortened by 2 bases and J by 1 base, with 6 bases between the two germline ends. The CDR3 is 14 amino acids. Germline CDR1 reads SGHNT; CDR2 reads YYREEE (reference sequence). The CDR3 DNA follows: TGTGCCAGCAGCTTACAGGGGAACACCGGGGAGCTGTTTTTT. Amino acid sequence: CASSLQGNTGELFF.

This chain links TRBV10-3 with TRBJ2-1, with D possibly TRBD2 on 7 matching bases. V lost 4 bases, J lost 4 bases, and 20 bases lay in between. This CDR3 region has 17 residues. From germline, CDR1 is ENHRY and CDR2 SYGVKD. The CDR3 loop reads CAISVQREGGPYNEQFF. CDR3 coding DNA: TGTGCCATCAGTGTTCAAAGAGAGGGGGGGCCGTACAATGAGCAGTTCTTC.

This clone was counted a single time. V is TRBV5-1 and J is TRBJ1-6; a possible D gene is TRBD1 (5 bases). V lost 2 bases and J 0 bases, leaving 9 bases between the germline ends. The CDR3 consists of 16 residues. The germline V gene encodes CDR1 SGHRS and CDR2 YFSETQ. The CDR3, as DNA: TGCGCCAGCAGCTTAGACGACAGCTCCTATAATTCACCCCTCCACTTT. This encodes CASSLDDSSYNSPLHF.

The CDR3 reads CSVEFWDTSGGWVETQYF. The CDR3 DNA sequence: TGCAGCGTTGAGTTTTGGGATACTAGCGGGGGTTGGGTGGAGACCCAGTACTTC. This chain links TRBV29-1 with TRBJ2-5, with TRBD2 matching over 11 bases. The CDR3 is 18 residues long. Germline CDR1 reads SQVTM; CDR2 reads ANQGSEA. V was pared by 3 bases and J by 5 bases, with 17 bases of the junction left unmatched.

J is TRBJ2-2 and V is TRBV9; 7 nucleotides align to TRBD2. CDR3 length equals 15 residues. Trimming removed 4 bases from V and 1 base from J; junction bases left unmatched: 4. Germline CDR1 is SGDLS and CDR2 is YYNGEE. The CDR3 DNA sequence: TGTGCCAGCAGCCCGACTAGCCAGAACACCGGGGAGCTGTTTTTT. It codes for CASSPTSQNTGELFF.

V and J are TRBV28 and TRBJ1-2, with a possible D match to TRBD1 (6 bases). Per germline, CDR1 MDHEN and CDR2 SYDVKM. V was trimmed by 3 bases and J by 4 bases, leaving 6 bases between them. The CDR3 runs 12 residues. CDR3: CASSLTGYGYTF. The CDR3 DNA reads as TGTGCCAGCAGTTTGACAGGCTATGGCTACACCTTC.

This clone was observed a few times. CDR3 bases: TGTGCCAGCAGCGGGACAGCCTACGAGCAGTACTTC. This codes for CASSGTAYEQYF. The V and J genes are TRBV7-9 and TRBJ2-7, with TRBD1 matching over 7 bases. V was clipped by 5 bases and J by 2 bases; unmatched bases: 0. The CDR3 has 12 residues. Per the germline V gene, CDR1 is SEHNR and CDR2 is FQNEAQ (reference sequence).

The chain combines TRBV11-1 with TRBJ2-2; 8 bases are a match to TRBD1. This CDR3 has 14 residues. CDR1 and CDR2 from the germline V gene are SGHAT and FQDESV (reference sequence). Trimming at V came to 2 bases and at J to 8 bases, leaving 4 bases not matched to a gene. This chain's CDR3 is CASSLTGGSGELFF. DNA of the CDR3: TGTGCCAGCAGCTTAACAGGGGGAAGTGGGGAGCTGTTTTTT.

V gene TRBV5-4 combines with J gene TRBJ2-1; D is unclear. This CDR3 contains 13 residues. CDR1 and CDR2 from the germline V gene are SGHNT and YYREEE (reference sequence). Deletions cut 3 bases from V and 10 bases from J, with 14 bases between. CDR3 coding DNA: TGTGCCAGCAGCTCGGTAGACTTCGAAGAGCAGTTCTTC. This gives the protein CASSSVDFEEQFF.

The V call is TRBV7-2, the J call TRBJ2-3; TRBD2 aligns across 7 bases. V shed 1 base, J shed 2 bases, and the junction held 6 bases outside the gene matches. CDR3 size: 16 residues. The germline V gene encodes CDR1 SGHTA and CDR2 FQGNSA. DNA of the CDR3: TGTGCCAGCAGCTTAGGGTTAGCGGGTGTCACAGATACGCAGTATTTT. Translating gives CASSLGLAGVTDTQYF.